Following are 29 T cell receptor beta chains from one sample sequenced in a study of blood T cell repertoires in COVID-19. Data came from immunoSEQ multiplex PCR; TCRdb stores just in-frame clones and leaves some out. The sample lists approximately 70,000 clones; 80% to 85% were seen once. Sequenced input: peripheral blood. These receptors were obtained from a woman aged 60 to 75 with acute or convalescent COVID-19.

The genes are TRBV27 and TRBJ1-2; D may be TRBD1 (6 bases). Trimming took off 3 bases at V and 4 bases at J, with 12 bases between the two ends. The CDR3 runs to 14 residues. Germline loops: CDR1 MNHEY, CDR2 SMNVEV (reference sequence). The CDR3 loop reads CASSLASRGYGYTF. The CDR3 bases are TGTGCCAGCAGTTTGGCTAGCAGGGGCTATGGCTACACCTTC.

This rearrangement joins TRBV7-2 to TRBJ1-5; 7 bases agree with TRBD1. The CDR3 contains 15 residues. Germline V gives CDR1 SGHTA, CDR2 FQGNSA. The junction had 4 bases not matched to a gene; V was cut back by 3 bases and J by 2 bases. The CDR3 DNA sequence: TGTGCCAGCAGCTTCACAGGGACAGGCAATCAGCCCCAGCATTTT. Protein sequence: CASSFTGTGNQPQHF. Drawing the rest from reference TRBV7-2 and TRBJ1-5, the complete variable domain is GAGVSQSPSNKVTEKGKDVELRCDPISGHTALYWYRQSLGQGLEFLIYFQGNSAPDKSGLPSDRFSAERTGGSVSTLTIQRTQQEDSAVYLCASSFTGTGNQPQHFGDGTRLSIL.

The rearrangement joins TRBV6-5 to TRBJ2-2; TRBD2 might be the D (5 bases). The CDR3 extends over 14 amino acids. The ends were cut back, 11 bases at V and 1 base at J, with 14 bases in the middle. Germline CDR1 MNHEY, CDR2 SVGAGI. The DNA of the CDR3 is TGTGCCGTCCGGGAACTCCTGAACACCGGGGAGCTGTTTTTT. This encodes CAVRELLNTGELFF.

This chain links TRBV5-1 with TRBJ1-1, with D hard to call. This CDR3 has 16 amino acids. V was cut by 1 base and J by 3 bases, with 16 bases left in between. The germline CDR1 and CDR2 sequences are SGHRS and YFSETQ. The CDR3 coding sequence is TGCGCCAGCAGCTTGAGTATTTCGGGGTCCGACACTGAAGCTTTCTTT. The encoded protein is CASSLSISGSDTEAFF.

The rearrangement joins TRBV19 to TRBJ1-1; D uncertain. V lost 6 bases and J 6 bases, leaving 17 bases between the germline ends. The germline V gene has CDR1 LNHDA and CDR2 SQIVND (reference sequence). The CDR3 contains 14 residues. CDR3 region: CASRAGRGFAEAFF. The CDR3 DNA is TGTGCCAGTAGGGCCGGGAGAGGATTCGCTGAAGCTTTCTTT. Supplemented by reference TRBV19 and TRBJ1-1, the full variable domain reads DGGITQSPKYLFRKEGQNVTLSCEQNLNHDAMYWYRQDPGQGLRLIYYSQIVNDFQKGDIAEGYSVSREKKESFPLTVTSAQKNPTAFYLCASRAGRGFAEAFFGQGTRLTVV.

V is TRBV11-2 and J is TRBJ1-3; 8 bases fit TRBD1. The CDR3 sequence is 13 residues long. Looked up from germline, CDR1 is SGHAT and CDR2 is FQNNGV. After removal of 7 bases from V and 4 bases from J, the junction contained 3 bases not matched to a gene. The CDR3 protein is CASTGQGGNTIYF. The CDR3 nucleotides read TGTGCCAGCACCGGACAGGGAGGAAACACCATATATTTT.

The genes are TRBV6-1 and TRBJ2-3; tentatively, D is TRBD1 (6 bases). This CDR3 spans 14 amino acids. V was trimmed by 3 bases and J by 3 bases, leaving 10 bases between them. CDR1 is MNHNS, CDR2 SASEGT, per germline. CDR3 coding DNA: TGTGCCAGCAGTGACAGGGGCTTAACAGATACGCAGTATTTT. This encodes CASSDRGLTDTQYF.

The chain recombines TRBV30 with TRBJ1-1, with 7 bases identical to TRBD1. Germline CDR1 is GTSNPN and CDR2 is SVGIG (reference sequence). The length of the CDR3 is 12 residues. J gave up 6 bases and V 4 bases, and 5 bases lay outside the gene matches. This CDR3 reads CAWTETGSEAFF. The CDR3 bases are TGTGCCTGGACCGAGACAGGGTCTGAAGCTTTCTTT.

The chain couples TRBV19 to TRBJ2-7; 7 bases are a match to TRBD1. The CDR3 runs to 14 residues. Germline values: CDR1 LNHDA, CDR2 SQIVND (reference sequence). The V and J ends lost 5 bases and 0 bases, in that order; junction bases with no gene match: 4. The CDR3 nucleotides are TGTGCCAGTAGTGCCTGGGACAGCTCCTACGAGCAGTACTTC. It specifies CASSAWDSSYEQYF.

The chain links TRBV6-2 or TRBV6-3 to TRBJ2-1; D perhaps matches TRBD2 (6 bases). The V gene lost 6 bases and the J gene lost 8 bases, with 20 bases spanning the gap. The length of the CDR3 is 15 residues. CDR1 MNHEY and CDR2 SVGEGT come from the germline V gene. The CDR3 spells CASSHQRLARDEQFF. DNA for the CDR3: TGTGCCAGCAGCCACCAGAGGCTAGCGCGCGATGAGCAGTTCTTC.

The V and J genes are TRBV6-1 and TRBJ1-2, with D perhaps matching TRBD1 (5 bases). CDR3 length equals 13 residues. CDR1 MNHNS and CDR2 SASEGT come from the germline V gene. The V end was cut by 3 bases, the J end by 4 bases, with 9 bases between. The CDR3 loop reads CASSEDTVYGYTF. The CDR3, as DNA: TGTGCCAGCAGTGAGGACACCGTCTATGGCTACACCTTC.

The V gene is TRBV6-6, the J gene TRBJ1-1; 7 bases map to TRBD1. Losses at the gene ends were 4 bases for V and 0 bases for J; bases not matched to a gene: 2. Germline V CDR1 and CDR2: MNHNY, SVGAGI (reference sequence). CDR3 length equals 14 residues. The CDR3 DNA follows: TGTGCCAGCAGTTCACAGGGGATGAACACTGAAGCTTTCTTT. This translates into CASSSQGMNTEAFF.

CDR3 nucleotides: TGTGCCAGTAGTGCACTCACTGAAGCTTTCTTT. It translates to CASSALTEAFF. The chain recombines TRBV19 with TRBJ1-1; unclear D gene. The V gene lost 5 bases and the J gene lost 4 bases, with 5 bases spanning the gap. The CDR3 runs to 11 residues. From germline, CDR1 is LNHDA and CDR2 SQIVND (reference sequence).

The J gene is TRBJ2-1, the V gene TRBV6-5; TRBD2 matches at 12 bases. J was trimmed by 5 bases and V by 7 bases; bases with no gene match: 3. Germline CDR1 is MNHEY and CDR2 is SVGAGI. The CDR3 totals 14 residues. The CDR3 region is CASNRLAGDNEQFF. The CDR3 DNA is TGTGCCAGCAACCGACTAGCGGGGGACAATGAGCAGTTCTTC.

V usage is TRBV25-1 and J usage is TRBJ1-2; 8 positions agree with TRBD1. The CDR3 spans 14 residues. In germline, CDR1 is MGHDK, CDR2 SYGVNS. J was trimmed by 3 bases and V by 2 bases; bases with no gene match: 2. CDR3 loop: CASSEQQGDYGYTF. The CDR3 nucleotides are TGTGCCAGCAGTGAACAACAGGGGGACTATGGCTACACCTTC.

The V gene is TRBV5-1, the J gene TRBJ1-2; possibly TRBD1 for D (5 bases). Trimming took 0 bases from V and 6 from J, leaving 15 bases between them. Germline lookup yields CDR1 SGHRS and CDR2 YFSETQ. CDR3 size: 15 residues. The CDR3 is CASSLEPPGSHGYTF. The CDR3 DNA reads TGCGCCAGCAGCTTGGAACCTCCAGGGTCGCATGGCTACACCTTC.

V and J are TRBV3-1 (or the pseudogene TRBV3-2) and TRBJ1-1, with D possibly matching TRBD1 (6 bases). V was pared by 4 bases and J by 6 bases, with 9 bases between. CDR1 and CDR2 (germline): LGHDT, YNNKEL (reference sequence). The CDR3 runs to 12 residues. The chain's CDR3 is CASSLPGAEAFF. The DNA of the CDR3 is TGTGCCAGCAGCCTCCCAGGGGCTGAAGCTTTCTTT.

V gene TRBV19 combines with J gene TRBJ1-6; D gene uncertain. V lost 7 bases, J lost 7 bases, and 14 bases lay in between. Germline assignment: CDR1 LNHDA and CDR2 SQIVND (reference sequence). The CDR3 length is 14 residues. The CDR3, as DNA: TGTGCCAGTACCACCCTGGAGGGCAATTCACCCCTCCACTTT. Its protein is CASTTLEGNSPLHF.

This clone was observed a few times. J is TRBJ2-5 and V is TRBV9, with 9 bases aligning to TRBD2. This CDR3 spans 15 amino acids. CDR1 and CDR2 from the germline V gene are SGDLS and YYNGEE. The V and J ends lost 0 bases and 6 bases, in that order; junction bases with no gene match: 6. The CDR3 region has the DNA TGTGCCAGCAGCGTAGTTGCGGGGGGGCCGCAGACCCAGTACTTC. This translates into CASSVVAGGPQTQYF.

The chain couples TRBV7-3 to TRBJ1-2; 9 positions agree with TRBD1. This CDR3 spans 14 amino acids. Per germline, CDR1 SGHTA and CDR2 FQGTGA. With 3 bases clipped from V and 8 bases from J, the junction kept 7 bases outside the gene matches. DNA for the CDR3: TGTGCCAGCAGCTTCAACGACAGGGGGAGCGGCTACACCTTC. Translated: CASSFNDRGSGYTF.

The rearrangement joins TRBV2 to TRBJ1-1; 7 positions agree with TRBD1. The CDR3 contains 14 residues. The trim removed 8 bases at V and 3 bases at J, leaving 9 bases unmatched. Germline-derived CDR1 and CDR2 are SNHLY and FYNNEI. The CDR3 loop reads CASCRDSRYTEAFF. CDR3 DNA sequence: TGTGCCAGCTGCCGGGACAGTCGATACACTGAAGCTTTCTTT.

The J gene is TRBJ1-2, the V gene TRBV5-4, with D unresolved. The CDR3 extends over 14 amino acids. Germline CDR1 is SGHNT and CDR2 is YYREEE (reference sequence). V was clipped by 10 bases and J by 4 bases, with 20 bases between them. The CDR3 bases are TGTGCCTGCACCCCCTCGACTCCGGGCTATGGCTACACCTTC. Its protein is CACTPSTPGYGYTF.

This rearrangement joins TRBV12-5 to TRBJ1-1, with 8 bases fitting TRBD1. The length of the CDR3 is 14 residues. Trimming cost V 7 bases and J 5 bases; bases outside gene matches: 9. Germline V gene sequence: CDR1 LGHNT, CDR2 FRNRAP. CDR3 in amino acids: CASVPETGVTEAFF. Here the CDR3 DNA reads TGTGCTAGTGTCCCCGAGACAGGGGTGACTGAAGCTTTCTTT.

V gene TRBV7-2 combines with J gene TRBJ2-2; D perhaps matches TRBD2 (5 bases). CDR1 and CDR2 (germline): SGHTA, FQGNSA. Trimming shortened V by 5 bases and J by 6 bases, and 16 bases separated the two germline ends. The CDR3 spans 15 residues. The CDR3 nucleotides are TGTGCCAGCAGCCCGCTGGACTCATTTTCCGGGGAGCTGTTTTTT. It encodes CASSPLDSFSGELFF.

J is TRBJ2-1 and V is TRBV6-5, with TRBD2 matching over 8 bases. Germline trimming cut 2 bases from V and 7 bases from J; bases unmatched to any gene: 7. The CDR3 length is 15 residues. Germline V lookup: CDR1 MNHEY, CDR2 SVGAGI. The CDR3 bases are TGTGCCAGCAGTTACCGGCGGGGGGCGGCTAATGAGCAGTTCTTC. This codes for CASSYRRGAANEQFF.

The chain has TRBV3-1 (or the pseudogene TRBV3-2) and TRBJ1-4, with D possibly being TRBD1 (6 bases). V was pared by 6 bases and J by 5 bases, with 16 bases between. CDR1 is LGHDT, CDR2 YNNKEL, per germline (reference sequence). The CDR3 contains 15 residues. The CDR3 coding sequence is TGTGCCAGCAGTTCTTACCGGACAGAAAATGAAAAACTGTTTTTT. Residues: CASSSYRTENEKLFF.

DNA of the CDR3: TGTGCCACCGACGGGAGCGGGGGGGCAGCCTACAATGAGCAGTTCTTC. It specifies CATDGSGGAAYNEQFF. The V call is TRBV3-1 (or the pseudogene TRBV3-2), the J call TRBJ2-1, with 10 bases identical to TRBD2. The V gene's germline CDR1 is LGHDT and CDR2 YNNKEL (reference sequence). V lost 10 bases, J lost 2 bases, and 11 bases stayed unmatched. The CDR3 is made up of 16 amino acids.

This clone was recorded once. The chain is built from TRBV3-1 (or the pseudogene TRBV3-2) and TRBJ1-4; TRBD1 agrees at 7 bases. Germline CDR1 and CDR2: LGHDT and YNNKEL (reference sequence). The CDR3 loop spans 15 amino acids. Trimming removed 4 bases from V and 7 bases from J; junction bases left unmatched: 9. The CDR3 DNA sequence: TGTGCCAGCAGCCGGCGACAGGGAATTGGTGAAAAACTGTTTTTT. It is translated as CASSRRQGIGEKLFF.

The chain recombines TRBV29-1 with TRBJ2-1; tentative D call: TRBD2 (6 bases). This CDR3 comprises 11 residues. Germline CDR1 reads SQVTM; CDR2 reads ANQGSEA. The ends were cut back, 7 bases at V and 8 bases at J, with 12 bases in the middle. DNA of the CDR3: TGCAGCGACCAGGGACTGGATGAGCAGTTCTTC. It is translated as CSDQGLDEQFF.